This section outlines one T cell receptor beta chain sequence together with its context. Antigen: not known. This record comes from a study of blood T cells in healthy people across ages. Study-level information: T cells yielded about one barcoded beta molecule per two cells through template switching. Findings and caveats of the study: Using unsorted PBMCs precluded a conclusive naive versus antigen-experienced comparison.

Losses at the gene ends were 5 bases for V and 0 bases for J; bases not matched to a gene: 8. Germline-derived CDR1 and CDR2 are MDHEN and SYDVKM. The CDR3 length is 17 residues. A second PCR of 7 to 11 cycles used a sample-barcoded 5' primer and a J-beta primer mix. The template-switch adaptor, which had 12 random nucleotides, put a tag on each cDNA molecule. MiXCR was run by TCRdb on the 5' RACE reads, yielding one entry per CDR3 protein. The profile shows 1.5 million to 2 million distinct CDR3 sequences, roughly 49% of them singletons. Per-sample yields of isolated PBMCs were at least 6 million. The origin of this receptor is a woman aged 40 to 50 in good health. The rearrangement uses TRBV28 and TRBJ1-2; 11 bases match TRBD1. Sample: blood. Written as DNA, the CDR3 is TGTGCCAGCAGTCTCCCGGGACAGGGGGTCTCTAACTATGGCTACACCTTC. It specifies CASSLPGQGVSNYGYTF.